The clone carrying this T cell receptor (beta chain) is a singleton in its sample. With 7 bases clipped from V and 0 bases from J, the junction kept 7 bases outside the gene matches. CDR3 size: 17 residues. The germline V gene encodes CDR1 LNHDA and CDR2 SQIVND (reference sequence). The table came from immunoSEQ multiplex PCR; TCRdb's copy has only in-frame clones and leaves some out. The table has some 270,000 clones, about four fifths seen once. This entry belongs to a study of blood T cell repertoires in COVID-19. Study summary: The United States, Italy and Spain were the sources of the acute and convalescent COVID-19 samples. The cDNA or gDNA used as material had been derived from T cells, B-cell-depleted T cells, or PBMCs.

This clonotype was obtained from a man aged 50 to 59 who had recovered from COVID-19. Sample: PBMCs or T cells enriched from blood (not recorded which). V usage is TRBV19 and J usage is TRBJ2-6; 9 nucleotides line up with TRBD2. CDR3 sequence reads: CASKKSGGISGANVLTF. The CDR3 DNA sequence: TGTGCCAGTAAAAAGAGCGGGGGGATCTCTGGGGCCAACGTCCTGACTTTC.